Sequencing of this T cell receptor (beta chain) was carried out in a study of T cell changes during pregnancy in multiple sclerosis. Germline trimming cut 7 bases from V and 4 bases from J; bases unmatched to any gene: 10. This CDR3 has 15 residues. Germline assignment: CDR1 MNHEY and CDR2 SMNVEV (reference sequence). Assay used: immunoSEQ multiplex PCR; TCRdb lists only in-frame clones, some missing. The sample has approximately 41,000 clones, almost 95% seen once; the top ten hold roughly 8.3%. J is TRBJ2-5 and V is TRBV27; 9 nucleotides agree with TRBD2. The sequencing used CD8+ T cells from peripheral blood mononuclear cells, collected in the third trimester of pregnancy. This sequence originates from a female donor with multiple sclerosis, enrolled in a pregnancy study. The DNA of the CDR3 is TGTGCCAGCACCCCCCTTAGCGGGAGTGGAGAGACCCAGTACTTC. This sequence encodes CASTPLSGSGETQYF.